Many counts were recorded for the clone carrying this T cell receptor beta chain. Its antigen is still unknown. The data originate from a study of regulatory T cells in long-lasting Graves disease. About the study: Over 5 years on antithyroid drugs plus positive TSH receptor antibodies marked Graves' disease as persistent. Study-level findings and limits: Persistent cases of Graves' showed reduced TCR diversity relative to newly diagnosed patients. A limited number of samples was an acknowledged limitation.

Time point here: persistent/refractory GD, antithyroid drugs over 5 years with positive TRAb. RNA isolated from PBMCs was used to make the TCR library. Germline CDR1 reads MNHNS; CDR2 reads SASEGT. This CDR3 has 14 amino acids. Trimming took off 5 bases at V and 2 bases at J, with 12 bases between the two ends. In building TCR beta libraries, iRepertoire HTBI primers were used together with Arm-PCR of CDR3 regions. TCRdb re-called the multiplex PCR reads through MiXCR, storing one row per CDR3 protein. The repertoire consists of some 450,000 distinct CDR3 sequences, with around a quarter occurring once and the leading ten covering roughly 30%.

This chain connects TRBV6-1 to TRBJ2-5; either TRBD1 or TRBD2 may fit D (6 bases each). Sequencing was performed on peripheral blood mononuclear cells (PBMCs), taken when the disease was refractory, from a patient treated with antithyroid drugs. The TCR sequence derives from a female donor with Graves disease. This CDR3 reads CASSPRGDQETQYF. The CDR3 region has the DNA TGTGCCAGCAGTCCAAGGGGGGATCAAGAGACCCAGTACTTC.